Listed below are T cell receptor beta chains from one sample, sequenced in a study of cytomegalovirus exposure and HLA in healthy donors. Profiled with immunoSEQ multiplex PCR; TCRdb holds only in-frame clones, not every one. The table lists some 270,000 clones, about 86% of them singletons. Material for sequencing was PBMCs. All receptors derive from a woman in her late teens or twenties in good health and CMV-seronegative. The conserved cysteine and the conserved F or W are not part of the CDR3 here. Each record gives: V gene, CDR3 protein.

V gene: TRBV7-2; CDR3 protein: ASSLVRVNSPLH
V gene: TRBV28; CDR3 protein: ASSFGTGGHYGYT
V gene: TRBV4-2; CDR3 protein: ASTQAAGDGGNTIY
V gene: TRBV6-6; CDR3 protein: ASSYSSTGTDGYT
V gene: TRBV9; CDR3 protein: ASSEQGNQPQH
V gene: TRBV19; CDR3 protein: ASSIGRRTGAISEQY
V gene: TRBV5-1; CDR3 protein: ASSFGTAAGANVLT
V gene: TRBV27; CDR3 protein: ASNAGTSGGPF
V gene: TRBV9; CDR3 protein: ASSVDAFGSYNEQF
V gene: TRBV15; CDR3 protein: ATSRDPALAF
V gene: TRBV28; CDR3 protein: ASSPGQGGYGYT
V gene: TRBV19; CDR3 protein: ASSIRDRESYDHQRQY
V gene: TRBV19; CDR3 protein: ASSPRGDRGLHEQY
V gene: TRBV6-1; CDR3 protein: ASKWGGRNTIY
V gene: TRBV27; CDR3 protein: ASSSGASYEQY
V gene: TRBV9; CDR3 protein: ASSVAGTGTYEQY
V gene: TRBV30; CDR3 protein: AWSSGANYGYT
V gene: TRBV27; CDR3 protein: ASSWTSRETQY
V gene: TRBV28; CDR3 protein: ASSPVISGGDRVDYGYT
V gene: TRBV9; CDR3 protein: ASSAPTLESTDTQY
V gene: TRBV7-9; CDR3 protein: ASSRGGQQF
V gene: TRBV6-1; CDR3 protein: ASRADRDEQY
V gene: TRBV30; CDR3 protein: AWSPRAGWGETQY
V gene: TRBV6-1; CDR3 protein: ASSEIGQGRAF
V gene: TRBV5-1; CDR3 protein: ASSLMERANTIY
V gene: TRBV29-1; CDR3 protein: SVDGHTKTYGYT
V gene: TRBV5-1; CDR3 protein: ASSFHWRAGTGDIMNTEAF
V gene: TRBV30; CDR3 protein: AWSAPPRGTYEQY
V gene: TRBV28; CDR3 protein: ASSWAGQPYEQY
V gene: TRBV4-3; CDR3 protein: ASSPITGTGGEAF
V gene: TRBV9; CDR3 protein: ASSDTGTDNSPLH
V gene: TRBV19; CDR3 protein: ASSIGTGDPYEQY
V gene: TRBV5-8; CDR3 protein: ASSAQGFDYGYT
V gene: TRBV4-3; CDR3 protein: ASSQGLREKLF
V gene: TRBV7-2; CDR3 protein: ASSLVLAGREQF
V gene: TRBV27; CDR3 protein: ASSLYLGTVYGYT
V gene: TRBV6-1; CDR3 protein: ASSRQAVYGYT
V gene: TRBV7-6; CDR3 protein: ASSSRTDYEQY
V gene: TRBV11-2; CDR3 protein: ASSSRGISYEQY
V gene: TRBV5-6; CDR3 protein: ASSFQGAAGGYT
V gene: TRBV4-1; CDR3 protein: ASSYPGGTYGYT
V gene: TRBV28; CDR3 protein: ASSSLGGGEKLF
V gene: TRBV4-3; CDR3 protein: ASSQASLAGTLGFYEQY
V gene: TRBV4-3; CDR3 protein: ASSLKGSGQGSYEQY
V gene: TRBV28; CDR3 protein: ASSWGQLDGYT
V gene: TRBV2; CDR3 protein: ASRRAGQETQY
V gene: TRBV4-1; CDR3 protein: ASSRPPIRGTTTDTQY
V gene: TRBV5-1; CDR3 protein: ASSLHRRSPYNEQF
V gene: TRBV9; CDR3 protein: ASSVFGPPGYNEQF
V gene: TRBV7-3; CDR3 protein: ASSPGRGKETQY
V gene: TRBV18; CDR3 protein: ASSSTGFHEQY
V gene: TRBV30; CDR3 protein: AWTPSRTGWGNEQF
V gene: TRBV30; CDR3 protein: AWTREGGRYGYT
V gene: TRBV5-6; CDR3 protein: ASSLDSTLPGANVLT
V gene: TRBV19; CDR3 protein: ASSGGRANTGELF
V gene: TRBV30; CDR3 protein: AWRQGNTEAF
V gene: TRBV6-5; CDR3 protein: ASSYSRAQEDEQF
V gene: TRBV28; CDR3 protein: ASSLTGNGYT
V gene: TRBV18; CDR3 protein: ASSPPQADTQY
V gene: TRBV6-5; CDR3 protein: ASRDSYTGELF